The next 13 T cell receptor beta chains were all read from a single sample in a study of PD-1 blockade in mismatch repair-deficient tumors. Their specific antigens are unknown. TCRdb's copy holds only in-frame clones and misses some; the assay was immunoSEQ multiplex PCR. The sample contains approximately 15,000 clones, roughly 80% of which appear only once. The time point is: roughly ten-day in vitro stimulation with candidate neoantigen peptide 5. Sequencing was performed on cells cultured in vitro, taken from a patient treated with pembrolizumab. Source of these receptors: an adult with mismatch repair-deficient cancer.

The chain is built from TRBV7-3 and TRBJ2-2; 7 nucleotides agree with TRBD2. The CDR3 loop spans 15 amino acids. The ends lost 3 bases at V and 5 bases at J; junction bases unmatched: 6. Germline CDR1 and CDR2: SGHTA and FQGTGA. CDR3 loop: CASSFGGGGTGELFF. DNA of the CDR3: TGTGCCAGCAGCTTTGGCGGGGGAGGGACCGGGGAGCTGTTTTTT.

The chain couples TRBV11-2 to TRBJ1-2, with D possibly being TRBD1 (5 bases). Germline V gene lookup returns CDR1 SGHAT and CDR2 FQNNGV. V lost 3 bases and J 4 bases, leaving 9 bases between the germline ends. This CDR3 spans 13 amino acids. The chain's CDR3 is CASSFMGGYGYTF. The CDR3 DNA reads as TGTGCCAGCAGCTTCATGGGGGGCTATGGCTACACCTTC.

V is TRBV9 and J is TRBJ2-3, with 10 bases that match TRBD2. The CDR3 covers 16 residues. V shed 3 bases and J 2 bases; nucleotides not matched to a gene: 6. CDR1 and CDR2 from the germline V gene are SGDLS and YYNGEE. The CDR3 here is CASSASGLAFTDTQYF. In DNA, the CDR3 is TGTGCCAGCAGCGCTTCGGGACTAGCGTTCACAGATACGCAGTATTTT.

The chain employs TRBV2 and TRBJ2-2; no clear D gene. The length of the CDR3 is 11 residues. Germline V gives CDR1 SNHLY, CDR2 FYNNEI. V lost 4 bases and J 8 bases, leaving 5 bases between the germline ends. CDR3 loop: CASSAAGELFF. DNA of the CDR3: TGTGCCAGCAGTGCGGCGGGGGAGCTGTTTTTT.

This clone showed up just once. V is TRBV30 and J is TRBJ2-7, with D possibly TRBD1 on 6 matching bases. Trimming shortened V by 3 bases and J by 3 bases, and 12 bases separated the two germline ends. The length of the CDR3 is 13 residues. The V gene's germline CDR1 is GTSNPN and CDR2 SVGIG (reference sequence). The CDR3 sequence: CAWRSRGLYEQYF. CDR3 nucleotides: TGTGCCTGGAGAAGCAGGGGCCTCTACGAGCAGTACTTC.

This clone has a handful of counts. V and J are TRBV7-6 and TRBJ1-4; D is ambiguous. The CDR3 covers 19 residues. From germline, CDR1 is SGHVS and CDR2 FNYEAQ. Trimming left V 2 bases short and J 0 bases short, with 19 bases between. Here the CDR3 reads CASSLFVRLFPSTNEKLFF. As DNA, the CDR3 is TGTGCCAGCAGCTTATTCGTCAGACTATTCCCTTCAACTAATGAAAAACTGTTTTTT.

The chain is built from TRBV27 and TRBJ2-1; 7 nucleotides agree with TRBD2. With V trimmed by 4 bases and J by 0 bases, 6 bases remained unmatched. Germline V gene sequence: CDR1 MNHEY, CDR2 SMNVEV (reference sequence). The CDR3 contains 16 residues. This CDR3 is CASSYTSGNSYNEQFF. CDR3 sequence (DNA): TGTGCCAGCAGTTATACAAGCGGGAACTCCTACAATGAGCAGTTCTTC.

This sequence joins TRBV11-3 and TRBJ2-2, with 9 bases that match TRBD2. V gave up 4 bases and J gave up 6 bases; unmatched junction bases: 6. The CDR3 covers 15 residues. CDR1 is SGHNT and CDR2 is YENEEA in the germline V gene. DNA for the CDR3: TGTGCCAGCAGCTCGACTAGCGGTTCCTCCGGGGAGCTGTTTTTT. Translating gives CASSSTSGSSGELFF. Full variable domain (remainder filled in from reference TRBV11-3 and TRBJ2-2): EAGVVQSPRYKIIEKKQPVAFWCNPISGHNTLYWYLQNLGQGPELLIRYENEEAVDDSQLPKDRFSAERLKGVDSTLKIQPAELGDSAVYLCASSSTSGSSGELFFGEGSRLTVL.

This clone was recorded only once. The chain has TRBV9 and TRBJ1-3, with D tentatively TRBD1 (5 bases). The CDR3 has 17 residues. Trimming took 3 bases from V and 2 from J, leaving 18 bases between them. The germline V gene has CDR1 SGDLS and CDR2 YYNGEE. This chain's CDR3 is CASSALGFGGAGNTIYF. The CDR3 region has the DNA TGTGCCAGCAGCGCGCTCGGGTTTGGGGGAGCTGGAAACACCATATATTTT.

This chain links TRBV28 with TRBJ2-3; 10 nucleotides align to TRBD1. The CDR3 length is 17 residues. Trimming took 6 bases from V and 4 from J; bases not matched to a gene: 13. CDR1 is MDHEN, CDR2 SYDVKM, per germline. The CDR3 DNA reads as TGTGCCAGCAGACATAACCGGGACAGGGGTTGGTCAGATACGCAGTATTTT. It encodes CASRHNRDRGWSDTQYF. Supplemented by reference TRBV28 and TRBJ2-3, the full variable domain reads DVKVTQSSRYLVKRTGEKVFLECVQDMDHENMFWYRQDPGLGLRLIYFSYDVKMKEKGDIPEGYSVSREKKERFSLILESASTNQTSMYLCASRHNRDRGWSDTQYFGPGTRLTVL.

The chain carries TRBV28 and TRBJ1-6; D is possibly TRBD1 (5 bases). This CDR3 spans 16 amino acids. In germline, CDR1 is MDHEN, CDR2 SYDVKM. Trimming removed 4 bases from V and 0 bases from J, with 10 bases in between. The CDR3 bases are TGTGCCAGCAGTTCCGGGACCTACTCCTATAATTCACCCCTCCACTTT. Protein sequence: CASSSGTYSYNSPLHF.

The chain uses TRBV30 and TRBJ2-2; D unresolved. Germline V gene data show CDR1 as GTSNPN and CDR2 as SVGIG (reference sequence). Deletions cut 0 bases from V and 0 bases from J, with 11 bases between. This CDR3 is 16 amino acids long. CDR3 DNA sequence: TGTGCCTGGAGTGTAAGGGTGGTCGCGAACACCGGGGAGCTGTTTTTT. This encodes CAWSVRVVANTGELFF.

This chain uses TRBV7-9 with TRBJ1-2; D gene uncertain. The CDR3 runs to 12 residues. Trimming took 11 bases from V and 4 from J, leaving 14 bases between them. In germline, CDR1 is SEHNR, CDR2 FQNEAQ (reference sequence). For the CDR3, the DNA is TGTGCCGCCTCCCCAGGAGTCTATGGCTACACCTTC. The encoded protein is CAASPGVYGYTF.